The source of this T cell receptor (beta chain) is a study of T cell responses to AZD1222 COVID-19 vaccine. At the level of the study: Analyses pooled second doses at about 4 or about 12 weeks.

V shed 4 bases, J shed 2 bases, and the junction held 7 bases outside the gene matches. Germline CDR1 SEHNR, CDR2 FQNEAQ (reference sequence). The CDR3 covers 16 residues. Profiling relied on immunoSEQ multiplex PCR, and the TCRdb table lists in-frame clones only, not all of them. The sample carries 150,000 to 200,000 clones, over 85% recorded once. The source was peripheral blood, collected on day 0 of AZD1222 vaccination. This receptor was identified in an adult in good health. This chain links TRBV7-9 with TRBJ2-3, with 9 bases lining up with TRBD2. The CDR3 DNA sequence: TGTGCCAGCAGCTCAGTACTAGCGGGCCTCACAGATACGCAGTATTTT. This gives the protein CASSSVLAGLTDTQYF.